This TCR beta chain was identified in a study of CD8+CD57+ T cells in acquired aplastic anemia. Study at large: Mean DNA quantity obtained from sorted CD4+ and CD8+ cells was 3 to 4 ug. General study points: Patients and controls shared 25 to 30 CD8+ CDR3 sequences, which appeared highly expressed in patients and within their immunodominant clones.

Genomic DNA templated the TCR beta VDJ and CDR3 profiling. TCRdb reanalysed the reads using MiXCR and keeps one entry per CDR3 protein. This sample yields 150,000 to 160,000 distinct CDR3 sequences, of which around half are seen a single time; over 9.5% belongs to the top ten. This CDR3 has 14 amino acids. Trimming took 5 bases from V and 5 from J, leaving 16 bases between them. CDR1 is SGHRS, CDR2 YFSETQ, per germline. Individuals selected for sequencing had exhibited CD8+CD57+ cell expansion on flow cytometry. This clonotype came up many times. Its antigen is unknown. The sequencing sample was made of sorted CD4+, CD8+, or CD8+CD57+ T cells (not recorded which) from PBMCs. V gene TRBV5-1 combines with J gene TRBJ1-1; the D gene is possibly TRBD1 (5 bases). This TCR came from a human donor with aplastic anemia. The CDR3 DNA reads as TGCGCCAGCAGACTGAGGGGCGGGGGTACTGAAGCTTTCTTT. Translated: CASRLRGGGTEAFF.